Below, 31 T cell receptor beta chains from the same sample are listed, as sequenced in a study of blood T cell repertoires in COVID-19. Some clones are missing from TCRdb's copy, which holds only in-frame ones; the method was immunoSEQ multiplex PCR. The table shows more than 150,000 clones, with roughly 79% occurring only once. The sequenced material came from peripheral blood. These receptors were obtained from a woman of 80 years or more with COVID-19, enrolled during active disease.

V is TRBV2 and J is TRBJ1-2; 8 positions agree with TRBD1. Germline CDR1 is SNHLY and CDR2 is FYNNEI. This CDR3 is 14 amino acids long. Trimming cost V 4 bases and J 0 bases; bases outside gene matches: 1. The CDR3 is CASSADRANYGYTF. As DNA, the CDR3 is TGTGCCAGCAGTGCGGACAGGGCTAACTATGGCTACACCTTC.

The V gene is TRBV28, the J gene TRBJ1-1; a weak D match, TRBD1 (6 bases). V lost 3 bases to trimming and J lost 4 bases, with 9 bases between them. Germline CDR1 reads MDHEN; CDR2 reads SYDVKM. The CDR3 consists of 13 residues. In nucleotides, the CDR3 is TGTGCCAGCAGTTTCCAGGGGAGCACTGAAGCTTTCTTT. Protein sequence: CASSFQGSTEAFF.

The genes are TRBV6-5 and TRBJ2-2; 7 nucleotides line up with TRBD1. The V gene's germline CDR1 is MNHEY and CDR2 SVGAGI. The V and J ends lost 5 bases and 7 bases, in that order; junction bases with no gene match: 7. CDR3 length: 14 residues. CDR3 DNA sequence: TGTGCCAGCAGTCCCAGACAGGGTATCGGGGAGCTGTTTTTT. Protein product: CASSPRQGIGELFF.

The chain links TRBV7-8 to TRBJ1-2, with 7 nucleotides matching TRBD1. The germline V gene encodes CDR1 SGHVS and CDR2 FQNEAQ. CDR3 length: 15 residues. J lost 4 bases, V lost 5 bases, and 10 bases had no gene match. The CDR3 loop reads CASSPNYGTAYGYTF. CDR3 in DNA: TGTGCCAGCAGCCCAAACTACGGGACAGCCTATGGCTACACCTTC. Complete variable domain (other parts from reference TRBV7-8 and TRBJ1-2): GAGVSQSPRYKVAKRGQDVALRCDPISGHVSLFWYQQALGQGPEFLTYFQNEAQLDKSGLPSDRFFAERPEGSVSTLKIQRTQQEDSAVYLCASSPNYGTAYGYTFGSGTRLTVV.

This clone appeared a few times. The chain joins TRBV28 to TRBJ1-5; D is ambiguous. Looked up from germline, CDR1 is MDHEN and CDR2 is SYDVKM. Trimming removed 6 bases from V and 9 bases from J, with 9 bases in between. The CDR3 length is 11 residues. CDR3 in amino acids: CASSPAGPQHF. CDR3 nucleotide sequence: TGTGCCAGCAGCCCCGCGGGGCCCCAGCATTTT.

V is TRBV28 and J is TRBJ1-2; the match to TRBD1 covers 7 bases. The ends lost 5 bases at V and 3 bases at J; junction bases unmatched: 6. Germline loops: CDR1 MDHEN, CDR2 SYDVKM. The CDR3 spans 14 residues. The CDR3 DNA is TGTGCCAGCAGTCCCCGACAGGGTTACTATGGCTACACCTTC. Encoded protein: CASSPRQGYYGYTF.

The chain employs TRBV28 and TRBJ2-7; D perhaps matches TRBD1 (6 bases). Trimming removed 3 bases from V and 4 bases from J, with 10 bases in between. This CDR3 spans 13 amino acids. Germline assignment: CDR1 MDHEN and CDR2 SYDVKM. The CDR3 DNA sequence: TGTGCCAGCAGTTTCGGGCAGGGGTACGAGCAGTACTTC. This gives the protein CASSFGQGYEQYF.

CDR3 bases: TGCGCCAGCAGCTTGGGAGTGATGAACACTGAAGCTTTCTTT. Its translation: CASSLGVMNTEAFF. The rearrangement uses TRBV5-1 and TRBJ1-1; no clear D gene. Germline V lookup: CDR1 SGHRS, CDR2 YFSETQ. V was trimmed by 0 bases and J by 0 bases, leaving 6 bases between them. This CDR3 spans 14 amino acids.

V gene TRBV6-4 combines with J gene TRBJ2-7; tentatively, D is TRBD2 (6 bases). The CDR3 spans 13 residues. V lost 11 bases to trimming and J lost 5 bases, with 19 bases between them. Germline V gene sequence: CDR1 MRHNA, CDR2 SNTAGT. The CDR3 DNA follows: TGTGCCCCCCGGAGGGAGTCGCAGGACGAGCAGTACTTC. It encodes CAPRRESQDEQYF.

The chain recombines TRBV6-6 with TRBJ1-3, with TRBD1 matching 10 bases. CDR3 length: 16 amino acids. Germline V gene sequence: CDR1 MNHNY, CDR2 SVGAGI (reference sequence). J gave up 2 bases and V 5 bases, and 6 bases lay outside the gene matches. The CDR3 reads CASSRQGASTGNTIYF. Here the CDR3 DNA reads TGTGCCAGCAGTCGACAGGGGGCGAGTACTGGAAACACCATATATTTT.

The CDR3 spells CASSLTGRADTQYF. The CDR3 coding sequence is TGTGCCAGCAGCCTGACGGGGAGAGCAGATACGCAGTATTTT. The chain uses TRBV11-3 and TRBJ2-3; the D gene is possibly TRBD2 (5 bases). V lost 5 bases to trimming and J lost 4 bases, with 13 bases between them. Germline values: CDR1 SGHNT, CDR2 YENEEA. The CDR3 spans 14 residues.

In this sample, this clone turned up a few times. The gene calls are TRBV9 and TRBJ2-1, with a possible D match to TRBD2 (6 bases). The CDR3 has 17 residues. CDR1 is SGDLS and CDR2 is YYNGEE in the germline V gene. The V and J ends lost 0 bases and 3 bases respectively, with 16 bases between them. Here the CDR3 reads CASSVATGGGVYNEQFF. The CDR3 DNA sequence: TGTGCCAGCAGCGTAGCTACGGGTGGCGGGGTCTACAATGAGCAGTTCTTC.

The chain links TRBV7-2 to TRBJ2-1, with TRBD2 matching 13 bases. V was pared by 5 bases and J by 13 bases, with 5 bases of the junction left unmatched. Per germline, CDR1 SGHTA and CDR2 FQGNSA. The CDR3 has 13 amino acids. The CDR3 sequence: CASSLGLAGKQFF. The CDR3 region has the DNA TGTGCCAGCAGCCTGGGACTAGCGGGAAAACAGTTCTTC. Based on the CDR3 plus reference TRBV7-2 and TRBJ2-1, the full variable domain is GAGVSQSPSNKVTEKGKDVELRCDPISGHTALYWYRQSLGQGLEFLIYFQGNSAPDKSGLPSDRFSAERTGGSVSTLTIQRTQQEDSAVYLCASSLGLAGKQFFGPGTRLTVL.

Written as DNA, the CDR3 is TGTGCCAGCAGCCCGCAGGTGGCGTCGAACTATGGCTACACCTTC. This sequence encodes CASSPQVASNYGYTF. This chain links TRBV16 with TRBJ1-2; D unclear. The CDR3 totals 15 residues. V lost 4 bases, J lost 2 bases, and 14 bases lay in between. The germline CDR1 and CDR2 sequences are KGHSY and FQNENV.

V and J are TRBV7-9 and TRBJ1-2, with 7 bases identical to TRBD1. The junction had 12 bases not matched to a gene; V was cut back by 5 bases and J by 0 bases. Germline CDR1 is SEHNR and CDR2 is FQNEAQ (reference sequence). The CDR3 is 17 residues long. The CDR3 reads CASSPPQGMKTNYGYTF. CDR3 nucleotides: TGTGCCAGCAGCCCCCCACAGGGGATGAAAACTAACTATGGCTACACCTTC.

This clone was recorded a few times. The rearrangement joins TRBV4-3 to TRBJ2-5; possible D gene TRBD2, 6 bases. The CDR3 loop spans 21 amino acids. V was clipped by 0 bases and J by 6 bases, with 32 bases between them. Per germline, CDR1 LGHNA and CDR2 YSLEER. The CDR3 region is CASSQDFLAPLGGRGTKTQYF. The CDR3 DNA follows: TGCGCCAGCAGCCAAGATTTCCTAGCACCCTTGGGAGGAAGGGGAACAAAGACCCAGTACTTC.

The chain joins TRBV19 to TRBJ1-5; 8 bases agree with TRBD1. The V and J ends lost 3 bases and 3 bases, in that order; junction bases with no gene match: 7. Germline CDR1 reads LNHDA; CDR2 reads SQIVND (reference sequence). This CDR3 spans 16 amino acids. The CDR3 nucleotides are TGTGCCAGTAGTATGAGGGGACAGGTGGACAATCAGCCCCAGCATTTT. As protein: CASSMRGQVDNQPQHF.

The genes are TRBV7-9 and TRBJ2-2; 7 bases match TRBD1. Germline CDR1 and CDR2: SEHNR and FQNEAQ (reference sequence). There are 15 residues in the CDR3. J was trimmed by 5 bases and V by 5 bases; bases with no gene match: 8. The CDR3 DNA reads TGTGCCAGCAGCCTGACAGGGTGGGGAACCGGGGAGCTGTTTTTT. This sequence encodes CASSLTGWGTGELFF.

The chain combines TRBV6-2 or TRBV6-3 with TRBJ2-7; 8 bases line up with TRBD2. Germline CDR1 MNHEY, CDR2 SVGEGT. Trimming removed 7 bases from V and 3 bases from J; junction bases left unmatched: 5. The length of the CDR3 is 13 residues. The CDR3 loop is CASNPGLDYEQYF. The CDR3 DNA sequence: TGTGCCAGCAACCCGGGACTAGACTACGAGCAGTACTTC.

This sequence joins TRBV6-5 and TRBJ2-1; TRBD2 might be the D (6 bases). The CDR3 totals 14 residues. V gave up 6 bases and J gave up 2 bases, with 11 bases separating them. Per the germline V gene, CDR1 is MNHEY and CDR2 is SVGAGI. The chain's CDR3 is CASRPGLAYNEQFF. The CDR3 nucleotides are TGTGCCAGCAGACCGGGACTGGCCTACAATGAGCAGTTCTTC.

The genes are TRBV15 and TRBJ1-5; 9 positions agree with TRBD1. The CDR3 sequence is 14 residues long. Germline CDR1 is LNHNV and CDR2 is YYDKDF (reference sequence). The trim removed 6 bases at V and 4 bases at J, leaving 4 bases unmatched. The CDR3 region is CATSPGQGNQPQHF. CDR3 in DNA: TGTGCCACCAGTCCGGGACAGGGAAATCAGCCCCAGCATTTT.

The gene calls are TRBV20-1 and TRBJ2-3, with 11 bases aligning to TRBD2. The CDR3 totals 15 residues. From germline, CDR1 is DFQATT and CDR2 SNEGSKA (reference sequence). Trimming removed 3 bases from V and 1 base from J; junction bases left unmatched: 3. The CDR3 DNA reads TGCAGTGCTAGTGGGACTAGCGGTCGCACAGATACGCAGTATTTT. Amino acid sequence: CSASGTSGRTDTQYF.

The chain employs TRBV6-6 and TRBJ1-2, with D possibly TRBD1 on 5 matching bases. Deletions cut 5 bases from V and 3 bases from J, with 16 bases between. This CDR3 spans 15 amino acids. Germline values: CDR1 MNHNY, CDR2 SVGAGI (reference sequence). The CDR3 sequence is CASSQTVLVYYGYTF. In DNA form, the CDR3 reads TGTGCCAGCAGTCAGACAGTACTCGTATACTATGGCTACACCTTC.

The chain uses TRBV10-3 and TRBJ2-6; D call uncertain. In germline, CDR1 is ENHRY, CDR2 SYGVKD. V gave up 4 bases and J gave up 1 base, with 8 bases separating them. This CDR3 spans 15 amino acids. The CDR3 is CAISVYVSGANVLTF. In nucleotides, the CDR3 is TGTGCCATCAGTGTTTATGTATCTGGGGCCAACGTCCTGACTTTC.

In its sample, this clone was seen once. The V call is TRBV5-3, the J call TRBJ2-7; D perhaps matches TRBD2 (6 bases). TRBV5-3 counts as an open reading frame of uncertain function. Trimming left V 4 bases short and J 0 bases short, with 8 bases between. The CDR3 has 13 amino acids. The DNA for the CDR3 is TGTGCCAGAAGCCGGGACTCCTCCTACGAGCAGTACTTC. It is translated as CARSRDSSYEQYF.

V gene TRBV4-3 combines with J gene TRBJ1-1; D uncertain. The length of the CDR3 is 12 residues. V was cut by 1 base and J by 3 bases, with 3 bases left in between. Germline V gene data show CDR1 as LGHNA and CDR2 as YSLEER. The chain's CDR3 is CASSQADTEAFF. The CDR3 DNA reads as TGCGCCAGCAGCCAAGCGGACACTGAAGCTTTCTTT.

The count of this clone is one. V gene TRBV7-3 combines with J gene TRBJ2-2; 7 bases align to TRBD1. The CDR3 length is 17 residues. V gave up 0 bases and J gave up 5 bases; unmatched junction bases: 9. CDR1 SGHTA and CDR2 FQGTGA come from the germline V gene. DNA for the CDR3: TGTGCCAGCAGCTTAACTTTGGAAGGGGGCCTGACCGGGGAGCTGTTTTTT. This gives the protein CASSLTLEGGLTGELFF.

The rearrangement uses TRBV18 and TRBJ2-7; D perhaps matches TRBD2 (5 bases). Germline CDR1 is KGHSH and CDR2 is LQKENI. V lost 3 bases to trimming and J lost 4 bases, with 16 bases between them. The CDR3 contains 15 residues. The DNA for the CDR3 is TGTGCCAGCTCACCCCCGAATCGGGGTTCGTACGAGCAGTACTTC. This codes for CASSPPNRGSYEQYF.

This chain uses TRBV15 with TRBJ1-5; D gene ambiguous. The germline gives CDR1 LNHNV, CDR2 YYDKDF (reference sequence). The CDR3 contains 13 residues. Trimming left V 3 bases short and J 2 bases short, with 5 bases between. The CDR3 region is CATSRERNQPQHF. The DNA for the CDR3 is TGTGCCACCAGCAGGGAGCGCAATCAGCCCCAGCATTTT. Complete variable domain (other parts from reference TRBV15 and TRBJ1-5): DAMVIQNPRYQVTQFGKPVTLSCSQTLNHNVMYWYQQKSSQAPKLLFHYYDKDFNNEADTPDNFQSRRPNTSFCFLDIRSPGLGDTAMYLCATSRERNQPQHFGDGTRLSIL.

In this sample, this clone turned up once. The chain uses TRBV5-1 and TRBJ2-5; D not certain. The CDR3 is 15 residues long. Germline V gene sequence: CDR1 SGHRS, CDR2 YFSETQ. Trimming cost V 1 base and J 2 bases, with 12 bases left between them. CDR3 in amino acids: CASSLSGRSQETQYF. Written as DNA, the CDR3 is TGCGCCAGCAGCTTGTCAGGCAGGTCGCAAGAGACCCAGTACTTC.

The chain combines TRBV5-5 with TRBJ2-7; tentatively, D is TRBD1 (5 bases). CDR3 length: 15 residues. CDR1 and CDR2 (germline): SGHKS, YYEKEE (reference sequence). The germline V and J ends were trimmed by 4 bases and 6 bases, with 20 bases remaining between them. The CDR3 reads CASSPDTQSQGEQYF. CDR3 coding DNA: TGTGCCAGCAGCCCGGACACACAGAGTCAGGGCGAGCAGTACTTC. Together with reference TRBV5-5 and TRBJ2-7, the CDR3 gives the full variable domain: DAGVTQSPTHLIKTRGQQVTLRCSPISGHKSVSWYQQVLGQGPQFIFQYYEKEERGRGNFPDRFSARQFPNYSSELNVNALLLGDSALYLCASSPDTQSQGEQYFGPGTRLTVT.